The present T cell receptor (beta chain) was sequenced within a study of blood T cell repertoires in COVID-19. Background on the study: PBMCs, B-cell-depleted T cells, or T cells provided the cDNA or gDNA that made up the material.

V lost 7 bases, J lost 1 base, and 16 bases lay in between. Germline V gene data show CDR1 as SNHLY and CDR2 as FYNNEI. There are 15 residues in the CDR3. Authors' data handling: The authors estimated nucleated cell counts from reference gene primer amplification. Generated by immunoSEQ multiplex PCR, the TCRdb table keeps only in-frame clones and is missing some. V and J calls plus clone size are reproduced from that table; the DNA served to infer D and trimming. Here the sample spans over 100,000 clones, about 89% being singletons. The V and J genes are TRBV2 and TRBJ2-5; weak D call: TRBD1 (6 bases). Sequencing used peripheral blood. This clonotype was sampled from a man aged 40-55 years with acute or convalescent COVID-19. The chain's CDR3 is CASKSTGNLQETQYF. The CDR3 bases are TGTGCCAGCAAATCTACAGGGAACCTCCAAGAGACCCAGTACTTC.